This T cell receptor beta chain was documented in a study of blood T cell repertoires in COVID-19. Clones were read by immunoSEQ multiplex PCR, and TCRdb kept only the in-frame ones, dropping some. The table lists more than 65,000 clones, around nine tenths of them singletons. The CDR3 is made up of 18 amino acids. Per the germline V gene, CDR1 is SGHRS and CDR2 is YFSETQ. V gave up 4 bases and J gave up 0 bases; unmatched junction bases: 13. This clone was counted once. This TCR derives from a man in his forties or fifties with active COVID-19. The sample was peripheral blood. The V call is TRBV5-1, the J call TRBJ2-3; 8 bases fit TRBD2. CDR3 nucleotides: TGCGCCAGCAGCGGCGCGAGCGGGGGCCTTATTAGCACAGATACGCAGTATTTT. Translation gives CASSGASGGLISTDTQYF.